The 27 T cell receptor beta chains below were found in one sample sequenced in a study of T cell responses to AZD1222 COVID-19 vaccine. Assay: immunoSEQ multiplex PCR; the TCRdb copy retains only in-frame clones and omits some. In the table there are 55,000 to 80,000 clones, 76% of which are singletons. Sequences were derived from peripheral blood, sampled on day 0 of AZD1222 vaccination. Source of these receptors: an adult in good health.

The chain recombines TRBV3-1 (or the pseudogene TRBV3-2) with TRBJ1-2, with a weak D call TRBD1 (5 bases). The germline gives CDR1 LGHDT, CDR2 YNNKEL (reference sequence). The CDR3 runs 16 residues. V gave up 1 base and J gave up 0 bases, with 12 bases separating them. CDR3 DNA sequence: TGTGCCAGCAGCCAAGGCCCCGCAGGGACTAACTATGGCTACACCTTC. This codes for CASSQGPAGTNYGYTF.

Only one count was recorded for this clone. CDR3 sequence reads: CASRRTGETGELFF. The CDR3 DNA is TGTGCCAGCAGACGGACAGGGGAAACCGGGGAGCTGTTTTTT. The chain uses TRBV7-9 and TRBJ2-2; 9 bases match TRBD1. The CDR3 has 14 amino acids. Looked up from germline, CDR1 is SEHNR and CDR2 is FQNEAQ (reference sequence). Trimming removed 6 bases from V and 5 bases from J; junction bases left unmatched: 4.

The rearrangement links TRBV6-6 to TRBJ2-5; 10 nucleotides align to TRBD2. The V gene's germline CDR1 is MNHNY and CDR2 SVGAGI (reference sequence). This CDR3 has 16 amino acids. The V segment lost 2 bases and the J segment 2 bases; nucleotides outside the gene matches: 5. This chain's CDR3 is CASSYGTSGVQETQYF. The CDR3 DNA is TGTGCCAGCAGTTACGGTACTAGCGGGGTTCAAGAGACCCAGTACTTC.

This clone has more than one count but fewer than ten. This rearrangement joins TRBV6-2 or TRBV6-3 to TRBJ1-1, with 8 bases matching TRBD1. Per germline, CDR1 MNHEY and CDR2 SVGEGT. The ends lost 6 bases at V and 4 bases at J; junction bases unmatched: 10. The CDR3 is 15 residues long. CDR3 DNA sequence: TGTGCCAGCAGCTTGGGACAGGCCCGAGTCACTGAAGCTTTCTTT. This sequence encodes CASSLGQARVTEAFF.

Only one count was recorded for this clone. At one of its ends the junction is not consistent with the germline gene, which may arise from a read error. This chain uses TRBV4-1 with TRBJ2-1; 10 positions match TRBD2. The CDR3 sequence is 16 residues long. Germline values: CDR1 MGHRA, CDR2 YSYEKL. The CDR3 loop is CASSQQIAGGYDEQFF. The DNA of the CDR3 is TGCGCCAGCAGCCAACAAATAGCGGGGGGCTACGATGAGCAGTTCTTC.

DNA of the CDR3: TGTGCCAGCAGCTTGGAGGCAGGGGATTCACCCCTCCACTTT. As protein: CASSLEAGDSPLHF. The chain recombines TRBV5-8 with TRBJ1-6; possible D gene TRBD1, 6 bases. V lost 0 bases and J 8 bases, leaving 9 bases between the germline ends. This CDR3 contains 14 residues. The germline CDR1 and CDR2 sequences are SGHTS and YDEGEE.

This clone has only a few counts. The rearrangement uses TRBV4-1 and TRBJ2-1, with TRBD2 as a possible D gene (6 bases). V was pared by 3 bases and J by 7 bases, with 10 bases between. Per the germline V gene, CDR1 is MGHRA and CDR2 is YSYEKL. The CDR3 is 13 amino acids. CDR3 DNA: TGCGCCAGCAGCCAGGGGAGGAATAATGAGCAGTTCTTC. Residues: CASSQGRNNEQFF.

The CDR3 DNA reads as TGTGCCAGCAGCTTAACGCTGGGAAATTCACCCCTCCACTTT. Protein product: CASSLTLGNSPLHF. The genes are TRBV7-3 and TRBJ1-6; no clear D. Germline assignment: CDR1 SGHTA and CDR2 FQGTGA. This CDR3 comprises 14 residues. The V end lost 0 bases, the J end lost 7 bases, and 7 bases lay between the germline ends.

Points on this clone: Other DNA variants within this sample encode the same CDR3. The rearrangement joins TRBV5-1 to TRBJ1-5; a possible D gene is TRBD1 (5 bases). This CDR3 spans 14 amino acids. The V end lost 5 bases, the J end lost 2 bases, and 11 bases lay between the germline ends. From germline, CDR1 is SGHRS and CDR2 YFSETQ. CDR3: CASRGGEGNQPQHF. The DNA of the CDR3 is TGCGCCAGCAGGGGGGGAGAGGGCAATCAGCCCCAGCATTTT. Full variable domain (remainder filled in from reference TRBV5-1 and TRBJ1-5): KAGVTQTPRYLIKTRGQQVTLSCSPISGHRSVSWYQQTPGQGLQFLFEYFSETQRNKGNFPGRFSGRQFSNSRSEMNVSTLELGDSALYLCASRGGEGNQPQHFGDGTRLSIL.

The genes are TRBV6-5 and TRBJ2-7; D is undetermined. Trimming took off 2 bases at V and 3 bases at J, with 8 bases between the two ends. CDR1 and CDR2 from the germline V gene are MNHEY and SVGAGI. The CDR3 is 13 amino acids. For the CDR3, the DNA is TGTGCCAGCAGTTACGGAGAGGACTACGAGCAGTACTTC. Translation: CASSYGEDYEQYF.

The chain combines TRBV3-1 (or the pseudogene TRBV3-2) with TRBJ2-5; the D is unclear. This CDR3 has 14 residues. Trimming removed 2 bases from V and 8 bases from J, with 15 bases in between. From germline, CDR1 is LGHDT and CDR2 YNNKEL (reference sequence). CDR3 in DNA: TGTGCCAGCAGCCAAATGATCTCAGAGCAAACCCAGTACTTC. This encodes CASSQMISEQTQYF.

The rearrangement links TRBV18 to TRBJ1-2; 9 bases agree with TRBD1. Germline values: CDR1 KGHSH, CDR2 LQKENI. There are 17 residues in the CDR3. V dropped 0 bases and J dropped 2; count of bases not matched to a gene: 7. In DNA, the CDR3 is TGTGCCAGCTCACCACCGGGACAGGGCCCTTCCAACTATGGCTACACCTTC. Amino acids: CASSPPGQGPSNYGYTF.

In this sample, this clone turned up once. The chain links TRBV7-6 to TRBJ1-6, with D perhaps TRBD1 (5 bases). This CDR3 region has 14 residues. V was trimmed by 5 bases and J by 10 bases, leaving 15 bases between them. The germline V gene has CDR1 SGHVS and CDR2 FNYEAQ. CDR3 sequence (DNA): TGTGCCAGCAGCCCCCAGGGTAGGAGGTCACCCCTCCACTTT. This encodes CASSPQGRRSPLHF.

This chain links TRBV5-1 with TRBJ1-1; 8 positions agree with TRBD1. The CDR3 is 16 residues long. Germline CDR1 SGHRS, CDR2 YFSETQ. The ends lost 0 bases at V and 2 bases at J; junction bases unmatched: 6. In DNA form, the CDR3 reads TGCGCCAGCAGCTTGGGTGACAGGGGAGGTAACACTGAAGCTTTCTTT. Residues: CASSLGDRGGNTEAFF.

This chain connects TRBV4-3 to TRBJ2-7; 10 bases line up with TRBD2. Per germline, CDR1 LGHNA and CDR2 YSLEER. V shed 0 bases, J shed 1 base, and the junction held 3 bases outside the gene matches. The CDR3 loop spans 16 amino acids. CDR3 sequence (DNA): TGCGCCAGCAGCCAAGATGGTAGCGGGGGGTCCTACGAGCAGTACTTC. Amino acid sequence: CASSQDGSGGSYEQYF.

To note about this clone: No DNA is shown, since the ends of the CDR3 on it are uncertain; the CDR3 is the one TCRdb lists. The CDR3 sequence is CASSSSSEDEQFF. The chain employs TRBV5-4 and TRBJ2-1; TRBD2, the D gene given by the table, was not confirmed from the DNA. Germline CDR1 is SGHNT and CDR2 is YYREEE (reference sequence). The CDR3 spans 13 residues, counting both ends.

V usage is TRBV5-6 and J usage is TRBJ2-7, with D unresolved. Trimming left V 2 bases short and J 0 bases short, with 0 bases between. This CDR3 comprises 11 residues. CDR1 SGHDT and CDR2 YYEEEE come from the germline V gene. CDR3 in DNA: TGTGCCAGCAGCTTCTCCTACGAGCAGTACTTC. Encoded protein: CASSFSYEQYF.

The chain uses TRBV7-9 and TRBJ1-1, with D unresolved. Germline CDR1 reads SEHNR; CDR2 reads FQNEAQ (reference sequence). The V end was cut by 2 bases, the J end by 1 base, with 5 bases between. This CDR3 has 13 residues. The CDR3 spells CASSLNTNTEAFF. The CDR3 coding sequence is TGTGCCAGCAGCTTAAATACGAACACTGAAGCTTTCTTT.

The gene calls are TRBV19 and TRBJ2-1; TRBD2 aligns across 8 bases. With 3 bases clipped from V and 9 bases from J, the junction kept 7 bases outside the gene matches. The CDR3 loop spans 14 amino acids. In germline, CDR1 is LNHDA, CDR2 SQIVND (reference sequence). CDR3 loop: CASSIQPGGFEQFF. DNA for the CDR3: TGTGCCAGTAGTATCCAACCGGGGGGGTTTGAGCAGTTCTTC.

With respect to this clone: Other DNA sequences in this sample translate to the same CDR3. The rearrangement uses TRBV6-5 and TRBJ1-1, with D tentatively TRBD1 (6 bases). Trimming removed 2 bases at V and 8 bases at J, with 9 bases between. This CDR3 has 12 amino acids. Germline assignment: CDR1 MNHEY and CDR2 SVGAGI. The CDR3 DNA reads TGTGCCAGCAGTTACGCCGGGACAGAAGCTTTCTTT. Translated: CASSYAGTEAFF.

The chain's CDR3 is CASSGGDSLYEKLFF. The CDR3 DNA reads as TGCGCCAGCAGCGGCGGGGACAGCCTGTATGAAAAACTGTTTTTT. The rearrangement links TRBV5-1 to TRBJ1-4, with 7 bases aligning to TRBD1. Germline V CDR1 and CDR2: SGHRS, YFSETQ. This CDR3 is 15 amino acids long. Unmatched junction bases numbered 9, after V lost 4 bases and J lost 6 bases. Looking up the rest from reference TRBV5-1 and TRBJ1-4 gives the full variable domain: KAGVTQTPRYLIKTRGQQVTLSCSPISGHRSVSWYQQTPGQGLQFLFEYFSETQRNKGNFPGRFSGRQFSNSRSEMNVSTLELGDSALYLCASSGGDSLYEKLFFGSGTQLSVL.

V is TRBV6-2 or TRBV6-3 and J is TRBJ1-1; tentative D call: TRBD1 (6 bases). The CDR3 is made up of 14 amino acids. Trimming took 6 bases from V and 6 from J, leaving 17 bases between them. Germline CDR1 and CDR2: MNHEY and SVGEGT. The CDR3 is CASSPREEGAEAFF. The CDR3 bases are TGTGCCAGCAGCCCTCGGGAGGAGGGGGCTGAAGCTTTCTTT.

The V gene is TRBV2, the J gene TRBJ2-1, with TRBD2 matching 10 bases. CDR3 length equals 15 residues. Per germline, CDR1 SNHLY and CDR2 FYNNEI. The J segment lost 8 bases and the V segment lost 6 bases, leaving 10 bases of the junction unmatched. The CDR3: CASRVAGGFKDEQFF. CDR3 DNA sequence: TGTGCCAGCAGGGTAGCGGGGGGCTTTAAAGATGAGCAGTTCTTC.

J is TRBJ2-2 and V is TRBV11-2; D gene ambiguous. The V end was cut by 5 bases, the J end by 6 bases, with 10 bases between. This CDR3 is built from 13 residues. Germline CDR1 SGHAT, CDR2 FQNNGV. The CDR3 reads CASSREDAGELFF. The CDR3, as DNA: TGTGCCAGCAGCCGAGAGGACGCCGGGGAGCTGTTTTTT.

This clone was detected ten times or more. V usage is TRBV4-1 and J usage is TRBJ2-7; tentative D call: TRBD2 (6 bases). Germline V gives CDR1 MGHRA, CDR2 YSYEKL. CDR3 size: 15 residues. V was trimmed by 0 bases and J by 2 bases, leaving 11 bases between them. The CDR3 sequence: CASSQEGTSTYEQYF. The DNA of the CDR3 is TGCGCCAGCAGCCAAGAGGGGACTTCCACCTACGAGCAGTACTTC.

This chain joins TRBV19 and TRBJ2-3; possibly TRBD2 for D (5 bases). CDR3 size: 13 residues. Trimming stripped 3 bases from V and 6 bases from J, with 10 bases between. Germline CDR1 LNHDA, CDR2 SQIVND (reference sequence). The CDR3 sequence: CASSIPPGDTQYF. CDR3 coding DNA: TGTGCCAGTAGTATCCCCCCGGGGGATACGCAGTATTTT.

The chain recombines TRBV2 with TRBJ1-5; 8 bases match TRBD1. Germline-derived CDR1 and CDR2 are SNHLY and FYNNEI. V lost 7 bases and J lost 2; bases outside the gene matches: 7. This CDR3 is 15 amino acids long. The CDR3 reads CASTTGASGNQPQHF. The DNA for the CDR3 is TGTGCCAGCACGACAGGGGCGAGTGGCAATCAGCCCCAGCATTTT.